The sequence of this T cell receptor (beta chain) was determined in a study of shared clonotypes between healthy human individuals. Study overall: Researchers drew samples from a couple of women and a few men aged 18 to 49. Regarding the study as a whole: The rarefaction results pointed to incomplete sorted-subset sequencing despite large depth. Researchers found naive subsets generally carried larger estimated richness than memory subsets.

A note on this clone: Its antigen is currently unknown.

Only Caucasian adults living in Nashville, Tennessee made up the donor group. Clones were sequenced by immunoSEQ multiplex PCR, and TCRdb holds only the in-frame ones, with some missing. Of some 1.5 million clones listed, roughly 98% are singletons. The CDR3 loop spans 16 amino acids. The trim removed 7 bases at V and 6 bases at J, leaving 12 bases unmatched. CDR1 MNHEY and CDR2 SMNVEV come from the germline V gene (reference sequence). This sequence originates from a man in his thirties or forties in good health. V gene TRBV27 combines with J gene TRBJ2-1; TRBD2 matches at 10 bases. The specimen sequenced was naive CD4+ T cells sorted from blood. Subset in this sample: CD45RA+ positively selected. The chain's CDR3 is CASKRVGTSVGNEQFF. CDR3 in DNA: TGTGCCAGCAAAAGAGTGGGGACTAGCGTTGGCAATGAGCAGTTCTTC.